This T cell receptor (beta chain) was captured in a study of monozygotic twins with cystic fibrosis. Study context: With about 15 PCR cycles, barcoded libraries came from about 3 micrograms of fragmented DNA.

Germline V gives CDR1 MGHRA, CDR2 YSYEKL. Trimming stripped 0 bases from V and 4 bases from J, with 9 bases between. CDR3 size: 14 residues. To note about this clone: What it binds is unknown.

Some clones are missing from TCRdb's copy, which holds only in-frame ones; the method was immunoSEQ multiplex PCR. The repertoire has tens of thousands of clones, nearly 85% of them found once; the top ten carry around 1.7%. Overall study results and limits: Nucleotide-identical clonotype sharing was significantly higher within monozygotic CF twin pairs than between unrelated CF individuals. In this small cohort, shared CDR3 numbers showed no association with age, concordance or disease severity. In 13 of 16 pairs, V gene usage was closest to the co-twin's.

Sequenced material: blood. The gene calls are TRBV4-1 and TRBJ1-1; no clear D. The sequence was obtained from a girl under 10 years old with cystic fibrosis. The CDR3 sequence: CASSQEGSGTEAFF. In nucleotides, the CDR3 is TGCGCCAGCAGCCAAGAGGGGAGCGGCACTGAAGCTTTCTTT.